Included here is one TCR beta chain sequence, with context. Its antigen is undetermined. This specimen comes from a study of beta chain features in type 1 diabetes. Overall study results and limits: Compared to healthy donors, patients appeared to have naive, central memory and Treg TCRB repertoires that were more alike.

The single heparinised draw taken from each donor contained 90 to 150 mL of blood on average. Each sorted fraction was over 98% pure. The CDR3 is 17 residues long. Trimming stripped 0 bases from V and 5 bases from J, with 19 bases between. Germline V gene lookup returns CDR1 LNHNV and CDR2 YYDKDF (reference sequence). Sequencing targeted expressed TCRB transcripts, as all isolated RNA had been reverse transcribed. Clones were sequenced by immunoSEQ multiplex PCR, and TCRdb holds only the in-frame ones, with some missing. The table records fewer than 550,000 clones, 9.5% to 12% of them present only once.

This clonotype was obtained from a woman aged 18-29 years in good health. Sequenced input: naive CD4+ T cells from blood. The chain joins TRBV15 to TRBJ2-5; D unresolved. The CDR3 DNA is TGTGCCACCAGCAGAGATCGAGCCCCGCAGTCTGGGGAGACCCAGTACTTC. It yields the protein CATSRDRAPQSGETQYF.